The rows below give T cell receptor beta chains drawn from one sample of a study of graft-versus-host responses after intestinal transplantation. These receptors have no known antigen. Measured with immunoSEQ multiplex PCR; TCRdb has only the in-frame clones, and not every one. There are some 95,000 clones in the sample; 91% occur only once, and around 0.49% lies in the top ten. The material sequenced was unstimulated CD8+ T cells sorted from spleen or lymph node cells, taken before intestinal transplant. The receptor source for this set is a human donor who received an intestinal transplant. CDR3s include the opening cysteine and the closing phenylalanine or tryptophan. A D gene is named only where the DNA matches it firmly.

j_call v_call d_call cdr3_aa cdr3_nt
TRBJ2-6 TRBV19 TRBD1 CASGQGPSGANVLTF TGTGCCAGCGGACAGGGGCCCTCTGGGGCCAACGTCCTGACTTTC
TRBJ2-2 TRBV4-1 TRBD1 CASSQGDRGLMELFF TGCGCCAGCAGCCAAGGGGACAGGGGTTTGATGGAGCTGTTTTTT
TRBJ2-4 TRBV19 . CASSIGSPGIQYF TGTGCCAGTAGTATCGGGTCGCCTGGCATTCAGTACTTC
TRBJ2-7 TRBV29-1 . CSVEDQGGTYEQYF TGCAGCGTTGAAGATCAGGGGGGAACCTACGAGCAGTACTTC
TRBJ2-7 TRBV7-9 TRBD1 CASSTRDRAPYEQYF TGTGCCAGCAGCACCCGGGACAGGGCCCCCTACGAGCAGTACTTC
TRBJ2-7 TRBV11-3 TRBD2 CASSLVGMRSGGPHEQYF TGTGCCAGCAGCTTAGTGGGTATGAGGTCGGGAGGGCCCCACGAGCAGTACTTC
TRBJ1-1 TRBV4-1 . CASSQGYRVGEAFF TGCGCCAGCAGCCAAGGTTACAGGGTAGGTGAAGCTTTCTTT
TRBJ2-2 TRBV2 . CASSDEGGRVNTGELFF TGTGCCAGCAGTGATGAGGGTGGGCGGGTCAACACCGGGGAGCTGTTTTTT
TRBJ1-1 TRBV7-9 TRBD1 CASSLQGATEAFF TGTGCCAGCAGCTTACAGGGGGCCACTGAAGCTTTCTTT
TRBJ1-5 TRBV7-6 . CASSLAPGQPQHF TGTGCCAGCAGCCTCGCCCCAGGGCAGCCCCAGCATTTT
TRBJ2-5 TRBV7-2 TRBD2 CASSFTSGQETQYF TGTGCCAGCAGCTTCACTAGCGGGCAAGAGACCCAGTACTTC
TRBJ1-1 TRBV29-1 . CSVEERGIVSEAFF TGCAGCGTTGAGGAAAGGGGTATAGTATCTGAAGCTTTCTTT
TRBJ2-1 TRBV7-2 . CASSLSRDEQFF TGTGCCAGCAGCTTATCACGCGATGAGCAGTTCTTC
TRBJ2-3 TRBV7-9 TRBD2 CASSFSIRGGAYTQYF TGTGCCAGCAGCTTTAGCATTCGGGGGGGCGCATATACGCAGTATTTT
TRBJ2-7 TRBV7-2 . CASSLRGGTASYEQYF TGTGCCAGCAGCTTAAGGGGCGGGACCGCCTCCTACGAGCAGTACTTC
TRBJ1-4 TRBV4-1 . CASSQGQWSADNEKLFF TGCGCCAGCAGCCAAGGACAGTGGTCCGCAGATAATGAAAAACTGTTTTTT
TRBJ2-2 TRBV2 . CASSGSGETGELFF TGTGCCAGCAGTGGTTCGGGAGAGACCGGGGAGCTGTTTTTT